One sample yielded the 24 T cell receptor beta chains listed below, sequenced in a study of CD8 T cells in Susac syndrome. Reverse transcription of about 0.45 to 1 ug RNA was carried out with random hexamers. Using its own MiXCR run on the immunoSEQ multiplex PCR reads, TCRdb lists one record per CDR3 protein. Among roughly 67,000 distinct CDR3 sequences listed, roughly 94% were seen once. The sequenced sample consisted of CD8+ T cells from PBMCs. These receptors came from a human donor with multiple sclerosis.

The DNA of the CDR3 is TGTGCCATCAGTGAGTCCATTGGGATGAACACTGAAGCTTTCTTT. This gives the protein CAISESIGMNTEAFF. This chain connects TRBV10-3 to TRBJ1-1; no firm D call. The CDR3 runs to 15 residues. V lost 0 bases and J 0 bases, leaving 8 bases between the germline ends. Germline CDR1 and CDR2: ENHRY and SYGVKD.

The chain has TRBV7-9 and TRBJ2-7; TRBD2 aligns across 8 bases. The CDR3 is made up of 19 amino acids. J gave up 4 bases and V 5 bases, and 22 bases lay outside the gene matches. Germline CDR1 SEHNR, CDR2 FQNEAQ (reference sequence). Here the CDR3 reads CASSPLYERESVGAYEQYF. CDR3 DNA: TGTGCCAGCAGCCCCCTCTATGAGCGGGAGTCGGTAGGGGCGTACGAGCAGTACTTC.

The chain combines TRBV5-1 with TRBJ2-1, with TRBD2 matching 8 bases. Trimming at V came to 3 bases and at J to 5 bases, leaving 4 bases not matched to a gene. The CDR3 totals 14 residues. The germline V gene encodes CDR1 SGHRS and CDR2 YFSETQ. The CDR3 DNA reads TGCGCCAGCAGCTCTGGGACTAGAGACAATGAGCAGTTCTTC. Translation gives CASSSGTRDNEQFF.

V gene TRBV3-1 combines with J gene TRBJ1-2; perhaps TRBD1 as D (5 bases). Trimming pared 4 bases from V and 4 bases from J, leaving 22 bases between. In germline, CDR1 is LGHDT, CDR2 YNNKEL (reference sequence). The CDR3 spans 17 residues. CDR3 sequence: CASSPQEVVRGSYGYTF. The CDR3, as DNA: TGTGCCAGCAGCCCTCAAGAGGTGGTCCGGGGCTCCTATGGCTACACCTTC.

The chain joins TRBV5-4 to TRBJ2-7; 7 bases line up with TRBD2. The CDR3 contains 12 residues. The V gene's germline CDR1 is SGHNT and CDR2 YYREEE (reference sequence). V lost 2 bases to trimming and J lost 6 bases; unmatched junction nucleotides: 2. This CDR3 is CASSLGTTEQYF. CDR3 coding DNA: TGTGCCAGCAGCTTAGGGACTACCGAGCAGTACTTC.

The chain employs TRBV29-1 and TRBJ2-7; the match to TRBD1 covers 10 bases. The CDR3 totals 15 residues. Germline V gene data show CDR1 as SQVTM and CDR2 as ANQGSEA. V gave up 0 bases and J gave up 0 bases; unmatched junction bases: 2. The CDR3 loop is CSVEDGDRGSYEQYF. CDR3 bases: TGCAGCGTTGAAGATGGGGACAGGGGCTCCTACGAGCAGTACTTC.

V usage is TRBV7-9 and J usage is TRBJ1-2; D remains unclear. V lost 5 bases, J lost 14 bases, and 18 bases lay in between. CDR1 is SEHNR and CDR2 is FQNEAQ in the germline V gene (reference sequence). The length of the CDR3 is 12 residues. The CDR3 loop reads CASSPELLATTF. Here the CDR3 DNA reads TGTGCCAGCAGCCCCGAGTTGCTGGCTACTACCTTC.

V gene TRBV29-1 combines with J gene TRBJ2-5; 7 nucleotides align to TRBD2. The CDR3 length is 13 residues. Trimming took 6 bases from V and 5 from J; bases not matched to a gene: 9. Germline CDR1 reads SQVTM; CDR2 reads ANQGSEA. The CDR3: CSVNRGVEETQYF. The CDR3 DNA is TGCAGCGTCAACCGGGGGGTGGAGGAGACCCAGTACTTC.

Only one count was recorded for this clonotype. This sequence joins TRBV12-3 or TRBV12-4 and TRBJ2-5; 11 bases agree with TRBD2. Trimming at V came to 1 base and at J to 1 base, leaving 5 bases not matched to a gene. The CDR3 contains 17 residues. The CDR3 loop reads CASSLERLAGLQETQYF. Written as DNA, the CDR3 is TGTGCCAGCAGTTTAGAAAGACTAGCGGGGCTCCAAGAGACCCAGTACTTC.

The V and J genes are TRBV19 and TRBJ2-7, with a weak D call TRBD2 (6 bases). V lost 3 bases, J lost 7 bases, and 13 bases lay in between. The CDR3 contains 13 residues. Germline lookup yields CDR1 LNHDA and CDR2 SQIVND (reference sequence). The CDR3 region has the DNA TGTGCCAGTAGTATTAGCCAGGGAGGAGAGCAGTACTTC. As protein: CASSISQGGEQYF.

This chain connects TRBV30 to TRBJ1-1; a weak D match, TRBD1 (6 bases). This CDR3 has 13 amino acids. Trimming removed 5 bases from V and 1 base from J, with 11 bases in between. Germline V gives CDR1 GTSNPN, CDR2 SVGIG (reference sequence). CDR3 DNA: TGTGCCTGGGGTCACAGGGAGAACACTGAAGCTTTCTTT. It is translated as CAWGHRENTEAFF.

The chain links TRBV27 to TRBJ1-6; tentatively, D is TRBD1 (5 bases). The ends were cut back, 5 bases at V and 6 bases at J, with 8 bases in the middle. This CDR3 contains 13 residues. Germline V gene sequence: CDR1 MNHEY, CDR2 SMNVEV (reference sequence). The CDR3 coding sequence is TGTGCCAGCAGTACAAGGGGTAATTCACCCCTCCACTTT. Protein product: CASSTRGNSPLHF.

This rearrangement joins TRBV29-1 to TRBJ1-2; D is possibly TRBD1 (6 bases). This CDR3 is 15 amino acids long. Germline assignment: CDR1 SQVTM and CDR2 ANQGSEA. V lost 1 base and J 5 bases, leaving 17 bases between the germline ends. CDR3 loop: CSVEGTWDTNYGYTF. The CDR3 DNA reads as TGCAGCGTTGAAGGCACTTGGGACACGAATTATGGCTACACCTTC. Full variable domain (outside the CDR3, taken from reference TRBV29-1 and TRBJ1-2): SAVISQKPSRDICQRGTSLTIQCQVDSQVTMMFWYRQQPGQSLTLIATANQGSEATYESGFVIDKFPISRPNLTFSTLTVSNMSPEDSSIYLCSVEGTWDTNYGYTFGSGTRLTVV.

The chain uses TRBV23-1 and TRBJ2-1; 8 bases match TRBD2. TRBV23-1 is assigned to the ORF class and has an uncertain function. The CDR3 runs to 17 residues. The V gene end was trimmed by 0 bases and the J gene end by 6 bases; junction bases not matched to a gene: 10. The CDR3 DNA reads as TGCGCCAGCAGTCAATCGAAAAGCGGGAGTAACAGCAATGAGCAGTTCTTC. It is translated as CASSQSKSGSNSNEQFF.

The rearrangement links TRBV5-6 to TRBJ1-6; maybe TRBD1 (6 bases). Germline values: CDR1 SGHDT, CDR2 YYEEEE. The length of the CDR3 is 14 residues. Trimming cost V 2 bases and J 8 bases, with 11 bases left between them. Written as DNA, the CDR3 is TGTGCCAGCAGCTTCAGGGGTGACGATTCACCCCTCCACTTT. Protein: CASSFRGDDSPLHF.

This clonotype was seen only once. The chain combines TRBV7-9 with TRBJ2-5; unclear D gene. CDR3 length equals 13 residues. Germline CDR1 SEHNR, CDR2 FQNEAQ (reference sequence). Trimming took off 2 bases at V and 1 base at J, with 5 bases between the two ends. For the CDR3, the DNA is TGTGCCAGCAGCTTAACGGTCCAAGAGACCCAGTACTTC. Its translation is CASSLTVQETQYF.

This CDR3 reads CASRARSSYEQYF. For the CDR3, the DNA is TGTGCCAGCAGGGCAAGAAGCTCCTACGAGCAGTACTTC. This chain links TRBV5-4 with TRBJ2-7; no clear D gene. Germline V gene lookup returns CDR1 SGHNT and CDR2 YYREEE (reference sequence). With 5 bases removed from V and 0 bases from J, the gap between germline ends came to 9 bases. There are 13 residues in the CDR3.

This chain connects TRBV19 to TRBJ2-3; D ambiguous. Trimming stripped 5 bases from V and 0 bases from J, with 6 bases between. Per the germline V gene, CDR1 is LNHDA and CDR2 is SQIVND (reference sequence). The CDR3 runs 13 residues. CDR3 DNA sequence: TGTGCCAGTAGTTCGGACAGCACAGATACGCAGTATTTT. Translation gives CASSSDSTDTQYF.

V gene TRBV30 combines with J gene TRBJ1-2; no reliable D call. Trimming stripped 1 base from V and 5 bases from J, with 20 bases between. The germline V gene has CDR1 GTSNPN and CDR2 SVGIG (reference sequence). CDR3 length: 16 amino acids. The CDR3 sequence: CAWSALPTRAAYGYTF. In nucleotides, the CDR3 is TGTGCCTGGAGTGCCCTCCCTACACGGGCGGCGTATGGCTACACCTTC.

The gene calls are TRBV9 and TRBJ1-2; D ambiguous. CDR3 length: 15 amino acids. V shed 3 bases and J shed 1 base, with 13 bases lying between them. Germline CDR1 reads SGDLS; CDR2 reads YYNGEE. The DNA for the CDR3 is TGTGCCAGCAGCGCCTCCCGGGGTCTTAACTATGGCTACACCTTC. It codes for CASSASRGLNYGYTF.

This clonotype occurred a few times. This sequence joins TRBV19 and TRBJ1-2; D is unresolved. Trimming stripped 7 bases from V and 5 bases from J, with 8 bases between. CDR3 length: 11 amino acids. Germline values: CDR1 LNHDA, CDR2 SQIVND (reference sequence). The CDR3 loop reads CASNFGYGYTF. The CDR3 nucleotides are TGTGCCAGTAATTTCGGTTATGGCTACACCTTC.

This chain uses TRBV3-1 with TRBJ1-2; no clear D. The V gene lost 4 bases and the J gene lost 2 bases, with 11 bases spanning the gap. CDR1 and CDR2 from the germline V gene are LGHDT and YNNKEL (reference sequence). This CDR3 comprises 14 residues. This CDR3 is CASSPGAGNYGYTF. Written as DNA, the CDR3 is TGTGCCAGCAGCCCCGGAGCGGGGAACTATGGCTACACCTTC.

The genes are TRBV9 and TRBJ2-3; 10 nucleotides match TRBD2. This CDR3 contains 16 residues. V lost 2 bases and J lost 0; bases outside the gene matches: 3. In germline, CDR1 is SGDLS, CDR2 YYNGEE. CDR3 sequence: CASSVASGGSTDTQYF. The DNA of the CDR3 is TGTGCCAGCAGCGTCGCTAGCGGGGGCAGCACAGATACGCAGTATTTT.

The rearrangement joins TRBV12-5 to TRBJ2-5; 9 bases match TRBD1. The germline V gene has CDR1 LGHNT and CDR2 FRNRAP. V lost 0 bases and J lost 5; bases outside the gene matches: 4. The CDR3 has 15 residues. CDR3 bases: TGTGCTAGTGGTTTGGTAACAGGGGGCTTCGAGACCCAGTACTTC. Encoded protein: CASGLVTGGFETQYF.